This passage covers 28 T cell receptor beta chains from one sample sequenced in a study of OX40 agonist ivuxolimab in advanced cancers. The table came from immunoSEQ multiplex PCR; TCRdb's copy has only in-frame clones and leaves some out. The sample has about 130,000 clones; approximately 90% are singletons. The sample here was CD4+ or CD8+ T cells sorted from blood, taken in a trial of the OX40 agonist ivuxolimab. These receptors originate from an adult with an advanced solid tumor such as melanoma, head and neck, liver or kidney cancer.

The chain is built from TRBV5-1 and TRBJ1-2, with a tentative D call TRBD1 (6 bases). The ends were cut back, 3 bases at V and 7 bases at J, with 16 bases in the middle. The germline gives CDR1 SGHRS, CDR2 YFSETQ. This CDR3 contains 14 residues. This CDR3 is CASSSSGGQLGYTF. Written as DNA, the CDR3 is TGCGCCAGCAGCTCCTCGGGGGGGCAGCTTGGCTACACCTTC.

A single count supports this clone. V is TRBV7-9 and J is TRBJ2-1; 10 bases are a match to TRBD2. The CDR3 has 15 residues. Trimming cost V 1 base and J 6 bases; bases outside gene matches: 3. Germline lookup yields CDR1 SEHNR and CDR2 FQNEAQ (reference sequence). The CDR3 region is CASSLELAGSNEQFF. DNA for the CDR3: TGTGCCAGCAGCTTAGAACTAGCGGGGTCCAATGAGCAGTTCTTC.

CDR3 residues: CASSHGQGSDEQYF. The CDR3 DNA sequence: TGTGCCAGCAGCCACGGACAGGGATCGGACGAGCAGTACTTC. The chain uses TRBV14 and TRBJ2-7; 8 bases align to TRBD1. This CDR3 has 14 residues. Germline V gene data show CDR1 as SGHDN and CDR2 as FVKESK. V shed 3 bases, J shed 5 bases, and the junction held 6 bases outside the gene matches.

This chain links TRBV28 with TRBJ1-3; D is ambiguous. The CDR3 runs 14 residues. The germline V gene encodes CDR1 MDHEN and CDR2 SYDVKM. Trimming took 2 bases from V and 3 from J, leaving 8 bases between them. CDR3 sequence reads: CASSLSGVGNTIYF. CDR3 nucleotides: TGTGCCAGCAGTTTAAGCGGGGTTGGAAACACCATATATTTT.

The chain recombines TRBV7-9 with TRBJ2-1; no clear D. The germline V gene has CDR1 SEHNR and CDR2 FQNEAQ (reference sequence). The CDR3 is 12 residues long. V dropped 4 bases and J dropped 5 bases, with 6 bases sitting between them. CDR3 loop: CASSSHDNEQFF. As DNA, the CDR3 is TGTGCCAGCAGCTCGCATGACAATGAGCAGTTCTTC.

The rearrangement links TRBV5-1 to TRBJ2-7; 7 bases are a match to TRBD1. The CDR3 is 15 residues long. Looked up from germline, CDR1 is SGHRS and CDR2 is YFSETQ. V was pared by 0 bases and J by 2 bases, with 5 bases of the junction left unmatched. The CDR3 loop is CASSLGDRGPYEQYF. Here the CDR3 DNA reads TGCGCCAGCAGCTTGGGGGACAGAGGTCCCTACGAGCAGTACTTC. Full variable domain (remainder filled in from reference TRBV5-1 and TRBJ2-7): KAGVTQTPRYLIKTRGQQVTLSCSPISGHRSVSWYQQTPGQGLQFLFEYFSETQRNKGNFPGRFSGRQFSNSRSEMNVSTLELGDSALYLCASSLGDRGPYEQYFGPGTRLTVT.

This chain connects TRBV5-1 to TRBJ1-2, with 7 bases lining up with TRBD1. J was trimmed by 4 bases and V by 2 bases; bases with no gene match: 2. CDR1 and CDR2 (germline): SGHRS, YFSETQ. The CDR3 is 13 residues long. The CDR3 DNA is TGCGCCAGCAGCTTTGGACAGGCCTATGGCTACACCTTC. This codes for CASSFGQAYGYTF.

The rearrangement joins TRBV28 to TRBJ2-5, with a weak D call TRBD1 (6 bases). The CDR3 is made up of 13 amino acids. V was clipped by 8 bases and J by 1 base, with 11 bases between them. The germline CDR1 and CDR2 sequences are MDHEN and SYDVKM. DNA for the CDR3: TGTGCCAGCGCCCCGACAGGCCAAGAGACCCAGTACTTC. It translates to CASAPTGQETQYF.

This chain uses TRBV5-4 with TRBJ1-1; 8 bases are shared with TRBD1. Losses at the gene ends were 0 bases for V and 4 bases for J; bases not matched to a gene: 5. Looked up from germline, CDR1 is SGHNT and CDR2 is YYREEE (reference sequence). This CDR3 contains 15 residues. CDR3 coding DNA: TGTGCCAGCAGCTTGGCCCAGGGGGCGGCCACTGAAGCTTTCTTT. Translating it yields CASSLAQGAATEAFF.

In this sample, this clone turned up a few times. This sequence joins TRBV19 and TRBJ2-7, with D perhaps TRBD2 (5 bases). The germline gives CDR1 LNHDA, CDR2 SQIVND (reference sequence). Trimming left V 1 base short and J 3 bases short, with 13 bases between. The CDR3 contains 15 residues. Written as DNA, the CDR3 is TGTGCCAGTAGTATAGGTGACAAGAGGGTCTACGAGCAGTACTTC. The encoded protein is CASSIGDKRVYEQYF.

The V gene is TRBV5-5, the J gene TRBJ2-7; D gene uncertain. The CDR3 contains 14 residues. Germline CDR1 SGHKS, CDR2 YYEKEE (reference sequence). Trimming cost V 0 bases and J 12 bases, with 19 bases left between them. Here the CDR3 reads CASSLADAAERRYF. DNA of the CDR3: TGTGCCAGCAGCTTGGCGGATGCCGCCGAACGGAGGTACTTC.

The CDR3 region has the DNA TGTGCCACCAGCATAGTTCAGGGTGCGCAGTTCTTC. This codes for CATSIVQGAQFF. V usage is TRBV15 and J usage is TRBJ2-1, with D possibly being TRBD1 (5 bases). V was trimmed by 4 bases and J by 12 bases, leaving 13 bases between them. Germline V gene lookup returns CDR1 LNHNV and CDR2 YYDKDF (reference sequence). The CDR3 has 12 residues.

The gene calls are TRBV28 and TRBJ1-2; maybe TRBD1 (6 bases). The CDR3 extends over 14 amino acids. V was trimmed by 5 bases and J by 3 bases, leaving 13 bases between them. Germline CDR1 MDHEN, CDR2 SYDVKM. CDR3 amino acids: CASSPGGYDYGYTF. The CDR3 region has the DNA TGTGCCAGCAGTCCTGGGGGCTACGACTATGGCTACACCTTC.

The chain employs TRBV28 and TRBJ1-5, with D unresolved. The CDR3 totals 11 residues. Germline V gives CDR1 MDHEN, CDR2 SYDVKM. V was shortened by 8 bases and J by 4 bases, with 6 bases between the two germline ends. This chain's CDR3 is CASAGNQPQHF. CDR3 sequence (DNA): TGTGCCAGCGCCGGAAATCAGCCCCAGCATTTT.

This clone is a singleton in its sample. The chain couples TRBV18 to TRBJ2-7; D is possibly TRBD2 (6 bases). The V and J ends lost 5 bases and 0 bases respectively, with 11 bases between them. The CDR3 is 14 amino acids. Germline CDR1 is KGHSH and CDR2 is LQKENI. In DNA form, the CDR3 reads TGTGCCAGCTCAACCCGGGACTCCTCCTACGAGCAGTACTTC. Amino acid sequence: CASSTRDSSYEQYF.

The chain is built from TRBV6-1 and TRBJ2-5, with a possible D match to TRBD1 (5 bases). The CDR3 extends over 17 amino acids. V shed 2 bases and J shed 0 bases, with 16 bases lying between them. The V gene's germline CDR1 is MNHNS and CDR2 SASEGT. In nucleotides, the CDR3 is TGTGCCAGCAGTGAAATAGTGGGCAGACAGAACCAAGAGACCCAGTACTTC. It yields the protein CASSEIVGRQNQETQYF.

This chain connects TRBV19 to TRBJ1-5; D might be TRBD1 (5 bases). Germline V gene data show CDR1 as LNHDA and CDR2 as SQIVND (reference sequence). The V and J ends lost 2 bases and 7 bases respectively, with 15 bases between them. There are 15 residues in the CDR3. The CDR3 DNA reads TGTGCCAGTAGTATAAACGGGGCGTCGGGGCAGCCCCAGCATTTT. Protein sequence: CASSINGASGQPQHF.

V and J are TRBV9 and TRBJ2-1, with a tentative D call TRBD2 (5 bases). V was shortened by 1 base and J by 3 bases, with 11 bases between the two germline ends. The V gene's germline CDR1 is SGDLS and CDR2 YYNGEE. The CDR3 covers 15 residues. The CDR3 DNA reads TGTGCCAGCAGCGTATTTAGCGATCTCTACAATGAGCAGTTCTTC. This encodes CASSVFSDLYNEQFF.

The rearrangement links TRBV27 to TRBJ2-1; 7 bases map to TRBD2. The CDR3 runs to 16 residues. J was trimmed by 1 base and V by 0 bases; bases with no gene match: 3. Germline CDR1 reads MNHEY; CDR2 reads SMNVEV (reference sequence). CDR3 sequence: CASSLSTGGSYNEQFF. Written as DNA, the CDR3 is TGTGCCAGCAGTTTATCGACGGGGGGTTCCTACAATGAGCAGTTCTTC.

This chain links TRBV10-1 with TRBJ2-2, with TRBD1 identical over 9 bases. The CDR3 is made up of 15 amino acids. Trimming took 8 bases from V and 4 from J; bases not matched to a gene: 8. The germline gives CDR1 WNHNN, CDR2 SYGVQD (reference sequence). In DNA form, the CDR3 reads TGCGCCAGCGGGTCGGGACAGGGATGCACCGGGGAGCTGTTTTTT. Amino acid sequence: CASGSGQGCTGELFF.

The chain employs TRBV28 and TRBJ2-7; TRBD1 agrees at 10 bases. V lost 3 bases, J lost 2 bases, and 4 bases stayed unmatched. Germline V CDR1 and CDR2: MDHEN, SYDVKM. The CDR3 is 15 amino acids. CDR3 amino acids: CASSFDRGPPYEQYF. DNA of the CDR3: TGTGCCAGCAGTTTTGACAGGGGGCCACCCTACGAGCAGTACTTC.

The CDR3 region is CASSVGRDPDYEQYF. The CDR3 DNA reads TGTGCCAGCAGCGTGGGGCGGGATCCCGACTACGAGCAGTACTTC. The chain joins TRBV7-9 to TRBJ2-7; possibly TRBD2 for D (6 bases). V lost 5 bases and J 3 bases, leaving 17 bases between the germline ends. The CDR3 has 15 residues. Germline CDR1 SEHNR, CDR2 FQNEAQ (reference sequence).

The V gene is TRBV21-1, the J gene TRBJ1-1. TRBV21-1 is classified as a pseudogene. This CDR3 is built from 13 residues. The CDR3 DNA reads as TGTGCCAGCAGGAGGGGTTGGCACACTGAAGCTTTCTTT. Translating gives CASRRGWHTEAFF.

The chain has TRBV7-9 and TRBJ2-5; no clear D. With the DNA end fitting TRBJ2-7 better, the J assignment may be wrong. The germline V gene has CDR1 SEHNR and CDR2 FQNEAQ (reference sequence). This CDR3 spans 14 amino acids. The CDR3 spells CASSLAGYSYEQYF. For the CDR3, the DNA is TGTGCCAGCAGCTTAGCGGGCTACTCCTACGAGCAGTACTTC.

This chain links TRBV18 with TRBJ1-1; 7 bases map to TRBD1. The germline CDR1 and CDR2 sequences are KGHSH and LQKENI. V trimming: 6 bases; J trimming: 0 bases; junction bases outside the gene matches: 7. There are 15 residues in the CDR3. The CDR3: CASSTGQFMNTEAFF. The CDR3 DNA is TGTGCCAGCTCCACGGGACAGTTTATGAACACTGAAGCTTTCTTT.

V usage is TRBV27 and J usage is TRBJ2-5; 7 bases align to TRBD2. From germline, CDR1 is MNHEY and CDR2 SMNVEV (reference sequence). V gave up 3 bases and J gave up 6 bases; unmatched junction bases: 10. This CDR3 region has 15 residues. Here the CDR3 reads CASSFIQGAGKTQYF. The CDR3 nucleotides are TGTGCCAGCAGTTTTATCCAGGGAGCGGGAAAGACCCAGTACTTC.

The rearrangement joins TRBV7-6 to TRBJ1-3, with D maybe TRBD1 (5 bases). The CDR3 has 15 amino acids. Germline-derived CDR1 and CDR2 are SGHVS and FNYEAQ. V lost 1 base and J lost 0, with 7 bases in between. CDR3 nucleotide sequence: TGTGCCAGCAGCTTAGGAAGGGGCTCTGGAAACACCATATATTTT. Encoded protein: CASSLGRGSGNTIYF.

This chain's CDR3 is CASIFRQGDTGELFF. CDR3 DNA sequence: TGTGCCAGCATATTTCGACAGGGGGACACCGGGGAGCTGTTTTTT. This chain joins TRBV2 and TRBJ2-2; 9 positions match TRBD1. The CDR3 totals 15 residues. CDR1 SNHLY and CDR2 FYNNEI come from the germline V gene. V lost 7 bases and J lost 3; bases outside the gene matches: 6.